These 17 T cell receptor beta chains were all obtained from the same sample, sequenced in a study of shared clonotypes between healthy human individuals (dated by TCRdb to 2018 to 2021). The receptor library was made with the immunoSEQ multiplex PCR assay. As stored in TCRdb, this immuneACCESS dataset retains in-frame rearrangements with V and J assigned. A fraction of the clones does not appear; measured against another copy, unresolved V genes explain less than half of the discrepancy, and the remainder lacks a known reason. Counted in this sample were some 1,400,000 clones; more than 95% of them appeared once. The leading ten clones occupy approximately 1.1% of the sample. The specimen was naive CD4+ T cells sorted from blood. Sample cell subset or site, as interpreted from the label and publication: CD45RA+ positively selected. The receptors shown here come from a man aged 25-45 years in good health.

The chain uses TRBV27 and TRBJ2-7, with 7 bases fitting TRBD1. CDR1 and CDR2 (germline): MNHEY, SMNVEV (reference sequence). This CDR3 has 15 residues. With V trimmed by 3 bases and J by 1 base, 6 bases remained unmatched. CDR3 loop: CASSLGWTGSYEQYF. In DNA form, the CDR3 reads TGTGCCAGCAGTTTGGGTTGGACAGGTTCCTACGAGCAGTACTTC.

This chain's CDR3 is CASSESGSYGYTF. CDR3 DNA: TGCGCCAGCAGTGAGTCGGGGAGTTATGGCTACACCTTC. The J gene is TRBJ1-2, the V gene TRBV10-1; D not certain. The CDR3 is 13 amino acids. The V gene's germline CDR1 is WNHNN and CDR2 SYGVQD (reference sequence). Trimming pared 0 bases from V and 5 bases from J, leaving 7 bases between.

V and J are TRBV11-2 and TRBJ1-2, with 9 bases matching TRBD1. V trimming: 6 bases; J trimming: 4 bases; junction bases outside the gene matches: 6. CDR1 is SGHAT, CDR2 FQNNGV, per germline. The CDR3 totals 14 residues. The CDR3 DNA sequence: TGTGCCAGCAGGTCCACAGGGGGCTCCTATGGCTACACCTTC. Translation gives CASRSTGGSYGYTF.

The chain joins TRBV9 to TRBJ2-7; 8 bases map to TRBD1. The germline gives CDR1 SGDLS, CDR2 YYNGEE. The CDR3 runs 13 residues. With 3 bases clipped from V and 6 bases from J, the junction kept 5 bases outside the gene matches. CDR3 residues: CASSEGQATEQYF. As DNA, the CDR3 is TGTGCCAGCAGCGAGGGACAGGCCACCGAGCAGTACTTC.

The chain couples TRBV7-3 to TRBJ2-2, with 11 bases fitting TRBD2. The CDR3 has 15 residues. Germline values: CDR1 SGHTA, CDR2 FQGTGA. The ends lost 5 bases at V and 6 bases at J; junction bases unmatched: 5. The CDR3 loop reads CASSPGLAGAGELFF. The CDR3 DNA sequence: TGTGCCAGCAGCCCCGGACTAGCGGGCGCCGGGGAGCTGTTTTTT.

The rearrangement joins TRBV9 to TRBJ2-6; the match to TRBD1 covers 7 bases. J gave up 14 bases and V 3 bases, and 2 bases lay outside the gene matches. The CDR3 loop spans 11 amino acids. CDR1 and CDR2 from the germline V gene are SGDLS and YYNGEE. CDR3 in amino acids: CASSGQGLLTF. CDR3 in DNA: TGTGCCAGCAGCGGACAGGGCCTCCTGACTTTC.

This chain connects TRBV28 to TRBJ2-7; no clear D gene. Per germline, CDR1 MDHEN and CDR2 SYDVKM. CDR3 length: 13 residues. Trimming pared 6 bases from V and 3 bases from J, leaving 12 bases between. The CDR3 nucleotides are TGTGCCAGCAGCTCCGGCTCATTCTACGAGCAGTACTTC. It yields the protein CASSSGSFYEQYF.

The rearrangement joins TRBV28 to TRBJ1-1, with D maybe TRBD1 (5 bases). The V end lost 6 bases, the J end lost 1 base, and 24 bases lay between the germline ends. CDR1 MDHEN and CDR2 SYDVKM come from the germline V gene. This CDR3 is built from 18 residues. DNA of the CDR3: TGTGCCAGCAGGTCGAGGTTCAGAGGCGCCAGGGCGAACACTGAAGCTTTCTTT. Its translation: CASRSRFRGARANTEAFF.

The chain joins TRBV2 to TRBJ2-2, with 11 bases identical to TRBD2. Germline V gene data show CDR1 as SNHLY and CDR2 as FYNNEI. The CDR3 totals 16 residues. V dropped 4 bases and J dropped 0; count of bases not matched to a gene: 1. The CDR3 region has the DNA TGTGCCAGCAGTGTGACTAGCGGGACGAACACCGGGGAGCTGTTTTTT. As protein: CASSVTSGTNTGELFF.

This clone showed up just once. The chain links TRBV6-5 to TRBJ2-5; TRBD2 agrees at 7 bases. The CDR3 spans 13 residues. After removal of 4 bases from V and 5 bases from J, the junction contained 4 bases not matched to a gene. Looked up from germline, CDR1 is MNHEY and CDR2 is SVGAGI. The CDR3, as DNA: TGTGCCAGCAGTTCGGGACTACAGGAGACCCAGTACTTC. Translation gives CASSSGLQETQYF.

CDR3 sequence: CASSHVLVHEQFF. CDR3 bases: TGCGCCAGCAGCCATGTACTCGTACATGAGCAGTTCTTC. The V call is TRBV4-1, the J call TRBJ2-1, with D unclear. The germline V gene encodes CDR1 MGHRA and CDR2 YSYEKL. V lost 3 bases and J 8 bases, leaving 11 bases between the germline ends. This CDR3 has 13 residues.

This chain connects TRBV5-6 to TRBJ2-1, with D perhaps matching TRBD2 (6 bases). V was clipped by 2 bases and J by 3 bases, with 12 bases between them. The CDR3 loop spans 15 amino acids. The V gene's germline CDR1 is SGHDT and CDR2 YYEEEE. The CDR3 is CASSFKRVGYNEQFF. The CDR3 DNA sequence: TGTGCCAGCAGCTTTAAGCGGGTTGGCTACAATGAGCAGTTCTTC.

This chain joins TRBV9 and TRBJ2-1; 10 bases agree with TRBD2. Germline trimming cut 5 bases from V and 9 bases from J; bases unmatched to any gene: 14. CDR1 is SGDLS and CDR2 is YYNGEE in the germline V gene. The CDR3 runs to 16 residues. CDR3 sequence reads: CASRENGTSELSEQFF. Here the CDR3 DNA reads TGTGCCAGCAGAGAAAACGGGACTAGCGAATTGAGTGAGCAGTTCTTC. The variable domain in full, with the rest retrieved from reference TRBV9 and TRBJ2-1, is DSGVTQTPKHLITATGQRVTLRCSPRSGDLSVYWYQQSLDQGLQFLIQYYNGEERAKGNILERFSAQQFPDLHSELNLSSLELGDSALYFCASRENGTSELSEQFFGPGTRLTVL.

This clone was detected once. This rearrangement joins TRBV28 to TRBJ2-1; the D gene is possibly TRBD2 (6 bases). The CDR3 loop spans 14 amino acids. Trimming took off 3 bases at V and 6 bases at J, with 12 bases between the two ends. The germline V gene encodes CDR1 MDHEN and CDR2 SYDVKM. CDR3 amino acids: CASSFSGSSNEQFF. CDR3 DNA sequence: TGTGCCAGCAGTTTCTCCGGGAGTAGCAATGAGCAGTTCTTC.

This sequence joins TRBV18 and TRBJ2-1; the match to TRBD2 covers 14 bases. The V gene end was trimmed by 3 bases and the J gene end by 3 bases; junction bases not matched to a gene: 16. CDR1 is KGHSH and CDR2 is LQKENI in the germline V gene. The CDR3 extends over 21 amino acids. CDR3 region: CASSPRVGLAGVRDRYNEQFF. In nucleotides, the CDR3 is TGTGCCAGCTCACCCAGGGTGGGACTAGCGGGAGTTCGGGACCGCTACAATGAGCAGTTCTTC.

The V call is TRBV28, the J call TRBJ1-5; a possible D gene is TRBD1 (6 bases). V lost 3 bases and J 4 bases, leaving 10 bases between the germline ends. Per germline, CDR1 MDHEN and CDR2 SYDVKM. CDR3 size: 14 residues. Here the CDR3 DNA reads TGTGCCAGCAGTTTTGGACAGAGTAATCAGCCCCAGCATTTT. Protein sequence: CASSFGQSNQPQHF. The complete variable domain, with remaining parts taken from reference TRBV28 and TRBJ1-5, reads DVKVTQSSRYLVKRTGEKVFLECVQDMDHENMFWYRQDPGLGLRLIYFSYDVKMKEKGDIPEGYSVSREKKERFSLILESASTNQTSMYLCASSFGQSNQPQHFGDGTRLSIL.

The chain employs TRBV28 and TRBJ1-5; D gene uncertain. CDR1 MDHEN and CDR2 SYDVKM come from the germline V gene. The length of the CDR3 is 15 residues. V was pared by 3 bases and J by 7 bases, with 16 bases between. In nucleotides, the CDR3 is TGTGCCAGCAGTTTTTCGAGGGCTGTGGGACAGCCCCAGCATTTT. This sequence encodes CASSFSRAVGQPQHF.